This T cell receptor (beta chain) was captured in a study of blood T cells in healthy people across ages. Study-level background: In model experiments, template switching was able to capture about one barcoded beta molecule for every two T cells that were present. Study-wide points: When set beside aged donors, long-lived donors presented more naive CD4+ cells and higher diversity.

Next came a second PCR, run for about 6 to 12 cycles, which used a sample-barcoded 5' primer along with a J-beta primer mix. The yield of each sample was at least 2.5 million CDR3-containing paired-end reads. TCRdb re-analysed the 5' RACE reads in MiXCR, keeping a single row per CDR3 protein. The data show around 1,800,000 distinct CDR3 sequences, with more than 35% seen just once and about 21% held by the top ten. This CDR3 region has 12 residues. Germline-derived CDR1 and CDR2 are DFQATT and SNEGSKA (reference sequence). With 6 bases removed from V and 7 bases from J, the gap between germline ends came to 15 bases. The table lists this clonotype with a count of one. What it binds is unknown.

The sample consisted of blood. This receptor was obtained from a human donor in good health. This chain joins TRBV20-1 and TRBJ1-2; TRBD1 might be the D (5 bases). The DNA of the CDR3 is TGCAGTGCGGGGGACGGTCCTCGTGGCTACACCTTC. It specifies CSAGDGPRGYTF.